The clone carrying this T cell receptor (beta chain) appeared a few times. Its antigen is still unknown. Each CDR3 protein gets one entry after TCRdb re-called the reads with MiXCR. Of about 110,000 distinct CDR3 sequences in the sample, around a tenth were seen once. The sample belongs to a study of T cell repertoires in cytomegalovirus infection. Study information: Indicated by public TCR beta signatures were CMV infection and matching HLA type. Study-wide findings and caveats: The ex vivo response showed dominance by HLA-C-restricted CMV-specific TCR beta clonotypes. Carriage of CMV together with the relevant HLA was identifiable through cumulative public TCR beta family frequency.

What was sequenced was PBMCs, sequenced either directly or after in vitro stimulation (not recorded which). This sequence was found in a human donor in good health (CMV status not recorded). Some clones in this sample may be carry-over from other donors' samples.

The CDR3 DNA reads TGTGCCAGCGCTTCCCATAGCGGGTCTTACTACAATGAGCAGTTCTTC. It encodes CASASHSGSYYNEQFF. This chain uses TRBV12-3 or TRBV12-4 with TRBJ2-1; 7 bases align to TRBD2. This CDR3 region has 16 residues. J gave up 3 bases and V 8 bases, and 13 bases lay outside the gene matches.